This T cell receptor beta chain was recorded in a study of T cell repertoires in cytomegalovirus infection. Study-wide points: It was HLA-C-restricted CMV-specific TCR beta clonotypes that dominated the response ex vivo.

This clonotype was detected ten times or more. Antigen: not known. TCRdb reprocessed the reads with MiXCR, giving one entry per CDR3 protein. The sample includes more than 400,000 distinct CDR3 sequences, around a quarter of them seen just once. The sample comprised PBMCs. This TCR was sampled from a human donor in good health (CMV status not recorded). Some clones in this sample may be carry-over from other donors' samples.

The CDR3 sequence: CASSWGGRESDEQFF. Here the CDR3 DNA reads TGTGCCAGCAGTTGGGGGGGGCGGGAGAGCGATGAGCAGTTCTTC. This chain uses TRBV12-3 or TRBV12-4 with TRBJ2-1, with a weak D call TRBD2 (7 bases). CDR3 length: 15 residues. The V gene lost 4 bases and the J gene lost 8 bases, with 18 bases spanning the gap.